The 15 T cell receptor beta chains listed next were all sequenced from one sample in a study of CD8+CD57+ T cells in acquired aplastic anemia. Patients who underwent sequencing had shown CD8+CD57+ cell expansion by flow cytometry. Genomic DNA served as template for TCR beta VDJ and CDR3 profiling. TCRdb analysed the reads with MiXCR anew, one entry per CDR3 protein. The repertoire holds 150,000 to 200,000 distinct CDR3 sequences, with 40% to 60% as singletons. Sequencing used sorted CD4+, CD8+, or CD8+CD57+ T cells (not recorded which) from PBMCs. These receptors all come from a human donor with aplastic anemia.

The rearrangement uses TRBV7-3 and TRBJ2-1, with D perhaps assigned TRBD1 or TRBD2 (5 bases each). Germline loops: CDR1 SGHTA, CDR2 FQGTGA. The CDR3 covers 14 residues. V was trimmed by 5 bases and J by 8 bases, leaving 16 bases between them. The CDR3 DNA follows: TGTGCCAGCAGCCCGGGGACGAGCGGCCATGAGCAGTTCTTC. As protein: CASSPGTSGHEQFF. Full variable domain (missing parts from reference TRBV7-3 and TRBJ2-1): GAGVSQTPSNKVTEKGKYVELRCDPISGHTALYWYRQSLGQGPEFLIYFQGTGAADDSGLPNDRFFAVRPEGSVSTLKIQRTERGDSAVYLCASSPGTSGHEQFFGPGTRLTVL.

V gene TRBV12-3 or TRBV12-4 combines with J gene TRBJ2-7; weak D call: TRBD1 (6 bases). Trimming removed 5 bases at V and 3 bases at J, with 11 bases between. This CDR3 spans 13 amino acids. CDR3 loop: CASSVAGDYEQYF. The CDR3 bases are TGTGCCAGCAGTGTGGCAGGGGACTACGAGCAGTACTTC.

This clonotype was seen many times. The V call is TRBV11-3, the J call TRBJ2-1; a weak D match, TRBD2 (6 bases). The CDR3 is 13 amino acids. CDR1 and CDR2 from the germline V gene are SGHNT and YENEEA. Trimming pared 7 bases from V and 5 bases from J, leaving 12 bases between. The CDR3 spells CASKNGGDNEQFF. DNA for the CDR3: TGTGCCAGCAAAAACGGGGGAGACAATGAGCAGTTCTTC.

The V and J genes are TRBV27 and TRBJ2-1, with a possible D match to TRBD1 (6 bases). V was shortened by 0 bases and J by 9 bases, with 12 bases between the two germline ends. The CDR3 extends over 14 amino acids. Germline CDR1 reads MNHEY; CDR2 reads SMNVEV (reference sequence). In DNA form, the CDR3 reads TGTGCCAGCAGTTTATCGAAGACAGGAATTGAGCAGTTCTTC. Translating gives CASSLSKTGIEQFF.

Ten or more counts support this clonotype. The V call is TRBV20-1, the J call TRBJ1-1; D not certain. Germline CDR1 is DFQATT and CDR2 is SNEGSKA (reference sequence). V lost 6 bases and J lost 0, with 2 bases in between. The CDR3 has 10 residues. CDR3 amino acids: CSAVNTEAFF. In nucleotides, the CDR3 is TGCAGTGCGGTGAACACTGAAGCTTTCTTT.

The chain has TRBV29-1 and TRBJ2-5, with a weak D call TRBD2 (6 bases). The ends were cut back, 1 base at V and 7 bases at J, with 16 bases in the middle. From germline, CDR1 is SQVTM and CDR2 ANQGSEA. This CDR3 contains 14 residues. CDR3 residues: CSVEGTRAEGTQYF. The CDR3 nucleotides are TGCAGCGTTGAAGGGACGAGGGCGGAGGGGACCCAGTACTTC.

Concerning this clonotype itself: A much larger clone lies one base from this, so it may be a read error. In DNA form, the CDR3 reads TGTGCCACCAGTGATTTATGGGACACCGGGGAGCTGTTTTTT. As protein: CATSDLWDTGELFF. The rearrangement joins TRBV24-1 to TRBJ2-2; D call uncertain. V was shortened by 1 base and J by 3 bases, with 5 bases between the two germline ends. The CDR3 totals 14 residues. Germline values: CDR1 KGHDR, CDR2 SFDVKD.

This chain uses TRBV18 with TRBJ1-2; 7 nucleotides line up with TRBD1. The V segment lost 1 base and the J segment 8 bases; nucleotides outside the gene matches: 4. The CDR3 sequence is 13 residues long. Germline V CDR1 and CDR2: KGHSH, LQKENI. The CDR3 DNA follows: TGTGCCAGCTCACCACTCACAGGGGAAGGCTACACCTTC. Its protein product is CASSPLTGEGYTF. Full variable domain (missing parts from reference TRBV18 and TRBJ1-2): NAGVMQNPRHLVRRRGQEARLRCSPMKGHSHVYWYRQLPEEGLKFMVYLQKENIIDESGMPKERFSAEFPKEGPSILRIQQVVRGDSAAYFCASSPLTGEGYTFGSGTRLTVV.

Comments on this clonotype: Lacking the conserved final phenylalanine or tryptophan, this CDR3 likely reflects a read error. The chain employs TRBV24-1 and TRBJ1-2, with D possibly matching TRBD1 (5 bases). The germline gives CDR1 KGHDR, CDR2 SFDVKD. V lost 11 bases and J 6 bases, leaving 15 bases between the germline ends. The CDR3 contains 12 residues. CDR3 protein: CAIQGLLDGYTS. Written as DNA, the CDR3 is TGTGCCATCCAGGGTCTTCTCGATGGCTACACCTCC.

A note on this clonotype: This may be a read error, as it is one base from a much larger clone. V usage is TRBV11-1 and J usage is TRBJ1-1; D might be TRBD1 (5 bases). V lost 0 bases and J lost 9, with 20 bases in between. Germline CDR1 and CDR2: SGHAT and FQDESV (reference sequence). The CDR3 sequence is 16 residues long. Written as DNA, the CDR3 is TGTGCCAGCAGCTTAGCCCTGACCGGGGGAGTGACTAAAGCTTTCTTT. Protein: CASSLALTGGVTKAFF. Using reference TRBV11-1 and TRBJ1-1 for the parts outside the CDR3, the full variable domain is EAEVAQSPRYKITEKSQAVAFWCDPISGHATLYWYRQILGQGPELLVQFQDESVVDDSQLPKDRFSAERLKGVDSTLKIQPAELGDSAMYLCASSLALTGGVTKAFFGQGTRLTVV.

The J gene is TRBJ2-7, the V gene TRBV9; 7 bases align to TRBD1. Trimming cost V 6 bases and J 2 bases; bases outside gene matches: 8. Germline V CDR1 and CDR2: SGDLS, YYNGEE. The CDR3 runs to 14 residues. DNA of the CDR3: TGTGCCAGCAACCGGGACAGTGCGACCTACGAGCAGTACTTC. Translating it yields CASNRDSATYEQYF.

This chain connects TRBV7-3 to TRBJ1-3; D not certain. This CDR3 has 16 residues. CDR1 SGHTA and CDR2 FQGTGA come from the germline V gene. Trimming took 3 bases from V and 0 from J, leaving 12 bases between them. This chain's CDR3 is CASSFGEVTSGNTIYF. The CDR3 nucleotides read TGTGCCAGCAGCTTCGGAGAGGTGACCTCTGGAAACACCATATATTTT. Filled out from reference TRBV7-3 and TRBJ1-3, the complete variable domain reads GAGVSQTPSNKVTEKGKYVELRCDPISGHTALYWYRQSLGQGPEFLIYFQGTGAADDSGLPNDRFFAVRPEGSVSTLKIQRTERGDSAVYLCASSFGEVTSGNTIYFGEGSWLTVV.

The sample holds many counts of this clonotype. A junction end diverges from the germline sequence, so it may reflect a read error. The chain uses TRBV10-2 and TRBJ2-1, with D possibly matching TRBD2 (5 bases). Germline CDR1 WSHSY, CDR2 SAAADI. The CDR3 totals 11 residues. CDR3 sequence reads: CASSGHNEQFF. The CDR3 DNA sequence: TGTGCCAGCAGCGGCCACAATGAGCAGTTCTTC.

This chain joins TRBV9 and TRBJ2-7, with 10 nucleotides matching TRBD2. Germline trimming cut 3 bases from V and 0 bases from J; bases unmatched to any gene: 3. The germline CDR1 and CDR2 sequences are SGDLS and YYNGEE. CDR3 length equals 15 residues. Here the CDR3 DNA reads TGTGCCAGCAGCGGCGGGACTAGCGTCTCCTACGAGCAGTACTTC. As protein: CASSGGTSVSYEQYF.

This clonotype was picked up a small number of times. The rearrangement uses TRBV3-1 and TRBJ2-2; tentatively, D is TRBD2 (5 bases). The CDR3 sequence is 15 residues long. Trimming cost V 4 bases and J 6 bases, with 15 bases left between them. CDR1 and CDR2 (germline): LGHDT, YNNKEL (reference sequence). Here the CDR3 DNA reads TGTGCCAGCAGCCGCGATCTAGCCCCGGCCGGGGAGCTGTTTTTT. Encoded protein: CASSRDLAPAGELFF.